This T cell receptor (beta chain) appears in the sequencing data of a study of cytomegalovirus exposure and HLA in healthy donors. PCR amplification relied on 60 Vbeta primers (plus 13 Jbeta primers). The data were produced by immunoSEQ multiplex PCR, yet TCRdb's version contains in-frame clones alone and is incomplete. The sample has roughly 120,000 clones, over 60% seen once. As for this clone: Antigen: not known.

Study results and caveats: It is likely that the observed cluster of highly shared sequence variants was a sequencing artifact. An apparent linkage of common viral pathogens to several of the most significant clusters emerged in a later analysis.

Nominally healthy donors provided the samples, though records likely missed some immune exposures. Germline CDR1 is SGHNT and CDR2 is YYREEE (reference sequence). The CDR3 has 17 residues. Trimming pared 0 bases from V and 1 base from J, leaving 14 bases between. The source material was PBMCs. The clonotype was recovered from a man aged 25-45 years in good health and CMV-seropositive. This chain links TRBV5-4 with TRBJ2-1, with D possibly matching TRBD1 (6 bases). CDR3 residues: CASSLAYGGSSYNEQFF. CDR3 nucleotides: TGTGCCAGCAGCTTGGCGTATGGGGGCTCATCCTACAATGAGCAGTTCTTC.